The 31 T cell receptor beta chains presented below share a single source sample, sequenced in a study of cytomegalovirus exposure and HLA in healthy donors. A multiplex PCR was run with 60 Vbeta primers and 13 Jbeta primers. Profiled with immunoSEQ multiplex PCR; TCRdb holds only in-frame clones, not every one. The table records more than 100,000 clones, 65% to 80% of them present only once. Sequencing was done on a sample of PBMCs. Receptor source: a woman aged 18 to 35 in good health and CMV-seropositive.

This rearrangement joins TRBV5-1 to TRBJ2-7; 9 nucleotides match TRBD1. The CDR3 extends over 16 amino acids. Germline V CDR1 and CDR2: SGHRS, YFSETQ. The V gene end was trimmed by 4 bases and the J gene end by 0 bases; junction bases not matched to a gene: 8. CDR3 sequence reads: CASSPLRTGDSYEQYF. CDR3 nucleotides: TGCGCCAGCAGCCCACTGAGGACAGGGGACTCCTACGAGCAGTACTTC.

This clone was detected only once. The CDR3 sequence is CASSPGLAGVQGTQYF. CDR3 coding DNA: TGCGCCAGCAGCCCAGGACTAGCGGGGGTTCAAGGTACGCAGTATTTT. The chain has TRBV5-1 and TRBJ2-3; TRBD2 matches 13 bases. CDR3 size: 16 residues. Germline CDR1 is SGHRS and CDR2 is YFSETQ. V shed 4 bases, J shed 8 bases, and the junction held 10 bases outside the gene matches.

This clone was counted only a few times. The CDR3 DNA reads TGCGCCAGCAGCCAACTCGGGGGGATCTCCTACGAGCAGTACTTC. Protein: CASSQLGGISYEQYF. V and J are TRBV4-1 and TRBJ2-7, with 7 bases matching TRBD2. Germline CDR1 and CDR2: MGHRA and YSYEKL. The CDR3 spans 15 residues. After removal of 2 bases from V and 0 bases from J, the junction contained 4 bases not matched to a gene.

V is TRBV5-6 and J is TRBJ2-7, with D possibly being TRBD2 (5 bases). Germline values: CDR1 SGHDT, CDR2 YYEEEE. Trimming left V 4 bases short and J 4 bases short, with 12 bases between. The CDR3 length is 13 residues. CDR3 region: CASSSTRGYEQYF. In DNA, the CDR3 is TGTGCCAGCAGCAGCACACGGGGTTACGAGCAGTACTTC. Full variable domain (remainder filled in from reference TRBV5-6 and TRBJ2-7): DAGVTQSPTHLIKTRGQQVTLRCSPKSGHDTVSWYQQALGQGPQFIFQYYEEEERQRGNFPDRFSGHQFPNYSSELNVNALLLGDSALYLCASSSTRGYEQYFGPGTRLTVT.

This chain uses TRBV19 with TRBJ1-1; no clear D gene. This CDR3 comprises 15 residues. V dropped 1 base and J dropped 3 bases, with 12 bases sitting between them. Germline V CDR1 and CDR2: LNHDA, SQIVND (reference sequence). As DNA, the CDR3 is TGTGCCAGTAGTATAGGCCTGCTGCAGGACACTGAAGCTTTCTTT. It is translated as CASSIGLLQDTEAFF.

The rearrangement joins TRBV7-9 to TRBJ2-1; weak D call: TRBD2 (5 bases). Per the germline V gene, CDR1 is SEHNR and CDR2 is FQNEAQ (reference sequence). The ends were cut back, 0 bases at V and 6 bases at J, with 9 bases in the middle. The CDR3 has 14 amino acids. CDR3 amino acids: CASSLALAANEQFF. The CDR3, as DNA: TGTGCCAGCAGCTTAGCCCTAGCCGCCAATGAGCAGTTCTTC.

The V call is TRBV4-2, the J call TRBJ2-5, with 13 bases fitting TRBD2. The CDR3 loop spans 18 amino acids. Looked up from germline, CDR1 is LGHNA and CDR2 is YNFKEQ. Unmatched junction bases numbered 10, after V lost 2 bases and J lost 4 bases. This CDR3 reads CASSQFTGLAGAGETQYF. In DNA form, the CDR3 reads TGTGCCAGCAGCCAATTCACCGGACTAGCGGGAGCGGGAGAGACCCAGTACTTC.

The genes are TRBV5-8 and TRBJ2-1; possibly TRBD1 for D (5 bases). The CDR3 sequence is 15 residues long. Germline lookup yields CDR1 SGHTS and CDR2 YDEGEE. Trimming stripped 1 base from V and 6 bases from J, with 14 bases between. CDR3 sequence: CASSLKPRTGNEQFF. CDR3 nucleotide sequence: TGTGCCAGCAGCTTGAAACCGCGAACAGGCAATGAGCAGTTCTTC.

This clone was observed once. V usage is TRBV7-9 and J usage is TRBJ2-5, with 8 bases lining up with TRBD1. The germline V gene encodes CDR1 SEHNR and CDR2 FQNEAQ (reference sequence). The ends lost 5 bases at V and 4 bases at J; junction bases unmatched: 6. The CDR3 totals 14 residues. The CDR3 protein is CASSPTGGGETQYF. Written as DNA, the CDR3 is TGTGCCAGCAGCCCAACAGGGGGAGGAGAGACCCAGTACTTC.

The genes are TRBV5-1 and TRBJ1-3; D is uncertain. Germline values: CDR1 SGHRS, CDR2 YFSETQ. This CDR3 comprises 14 residues. V was shortened by 2 bases and J by 1 base, with 7 bases between the two germline ends. The CDR3: CASSLQSSGNTIYF. The CDR3 DNA sequence: TGCGCCAGCAGCTTACAGTCTTCTGGAAACACCATATATTTT.

Only one count was recorded for this clone. The CDR3 reads CASGPDRGNEQFF. The CDR3 nucleotides are TGTGCTAGTGGCCCTGACAGGGGTAATGAGCAGTTCTTC. The rearrangement links TRBV12-5 to TRBJ2-1, with 8 bases aligning to TRBD1. The J segment lost 7 bases and the V segment lost 6 bases, leaving 5 bases of the junction unmatched. The CDR3 has 13 residues. The germline CDR1 and CDR2 sequences are LGHNT and FRNRAP. The full variable domain, with the rest looked up from reference TRBV12-5 and TRBJ2-1, is DARVTQTPRHKVTEMGQEVTMRCQPILGHNTVFWYRQTMMQGLELLAYFRNRAPLDDSGMPKDRFSAEMPDATLATLKIQPSEPRDSAVYFCASGPDRGNEQFFGPGTRLTVL.

This sequence joins TRBV5-1 and TRBJ1-1; D is uncertain. V gave up 4 bases and J gave up 4 bases, with 8 bases separating them. This CDR3 spans 12 amino acids. CDR1 and CDR2 from the germline V gene are SGHRS and YFSETQ. The CDR3 nucleotides read TGCGCCAGCAGCCCATCGGGCACTGAAGCTTTCTTT. This sequence encodes CASSPSGTEAFF.

The chain combines TRBV6-4 with TRBJ1-1, with D possibly being TRBD1 (6 bases). V gave up 6 bases and J gave up 2 bases, with 13 bases separating them. The CDR3 contains 14 residues. Germline values: CDR1 MRHNA, CDR2 SNTAGT. Written as DNA, the CDR3 is TGTGCCAGCAGGCCCGACAGGCAAAACACTGAAGCTTTCTTT. Translation: CASRPDRQNTEAFF.

The chain combines TRBV5-4 with TRBJ2-7; 8 nucleotides match TRBD2. The CDR3 spans 13 residues. CDR1 SGHNT and CDR2 YYREEE come from the germline V gene (reference sequence). The V and J ends lost 5 bases and 3 bases, in that order; junction bases with no gene match: 4. The CDR3 nucleotides are TGTGCCAGCAGGCTAGCGGGTCGCTACGAGCAGTACTTC. Its protein product is CASRLAGRYEQYF. The full variable domain, in which reference TRBV5-4 and TRBJ2-7 provide the parts outside the CDR3, is ETGVTQSPTHLIKTRGQQVTLRCSSQSGHNTVSWYQQALGQGPQFIFQYYREEENGRGNFPPRFSGLQFPNYSSELNVNALELDDSALYLCASRLAGRYEQYFGPGTRLTVT.

The chain combines TRBV7-3 with TRBJ2-2; 9 nucleotides line up with TRBD1. The CDR3 is 18 amino acids. CDR1 is SGHTA, CDR2 FQGTGA, per germline. Trimming removed 5 bases from V and 2 bases from J; junction bases left unmatched: 12. The DNA for the CDR3 is TGTGCCAGCAGCCGTCATCTGGGACAGGGACAAAACACCGGGGAGCTGTTTTTT. Encoded protein: CASSRHLGQGQNTGELFF.

CDR3 amino acids: CSVDAVAGETQYF. Here the CDR3 DNA reads TGCAGCGTTGACGCTGTGGCGGGGGAGACCCAGTACTTC. The V gene is TRBV29-1, the J gene TRBJ2-5; maybe TRBD2 (6 bases). This CDR3 is 13 amino acids long. Trimming left V 3 bases short and J 5 bases short, with 13 bases between. Germline V CDR1 and CDR2: SQVTM, ANQGSEA.

The chain recombines TRBV15 with TRBJ2-3, with 11 nucleotides matching TRBD2. This CDR3 has 16 residues. V trimming: 5 bases; J trimming: 6 bases; junction bases outside the gene matches: 10. CDR1 LNHNV and CDR2 YYDKDF come from the germline V gene (reference sequence). The CDR3 nucleotides are TGTGCCACCAGCGCCCGACTAGCGGGGTCAGCGGATACGCAGTATTTT. Encoded protein: CATSARLAGSADTQYF.

CDR3 sequence (DNA): TGTGCCAGTAGCGAGCGGAATGAGCAGTTCTTC. Amino acids: CASSERNEQFF. V and J are TRBV19 and TRBJ2-1, with D perhaps TRBD2 (5 bases). The germline V gene has CDR1 LNHDA and CDR2 SQIVND (reference sequence). The CDR3 spans 11 residues. V was shortened by 6 bases and J by 7 bases, with 7 bases between the two germline ends.

The chain employs TRBV4-2 and TRBJ1-2; the match to TRBD1 covers 7 bases. Trimming took 4 bases from V and 3 from J; bases not matched to a gene: 8. This CDR3 has 15 residues. The V gene's germline CDR1 is LGHNA and CDR2 YNFKEQ. The CDR3 region has the DNA TGTGCCAGCAGCCCCTACGGACAGGTGTACTATGGCTACACCTTC. This gives the protein CASSPYGQVYYGYTF.

This chain connects TRBV6-6 to TRBJ1-2; TRBD1 is a possible D gene (5 bases). Germline CDR1 is MNHNY and CDR2 is SVGAGI (reference sequence). This CDR3 has 16 amino acids. Trimming pared 0 bases from V and 6 bases from J, leaving 17 bases between. The CDR3 region is CASSYSVGGAIDGYTF. The CDR3 DNA follows: TGTGCCAGCAGTTACTCGGTCGGAGGGGCCATTGATGGCTACACCTTC.

The chain employs TRBV19 and TRBJ2-2; TRBD2 matches 7 bases. Trimming took 1 base from V and 5 from J; bases not matched to a gene: 7. From germline, CDR1 is LNHDA and CDR2 SQIVND (reference sequence). The CDR3 covers 16 residues. CDR3 DNA: TGTGCCAGTAGTATAGGCCGGAGGGGAGGGACCGGGGAGCTGTTTTTT. It yields the protein CASSIGRRGGTGELFF.

This chain links TRBV29-1 with TRBJ2-1, with 11 bases aligning to TRBD2. The CDR3 has 16 amino acids. Germline trimming cut 1 base from V and 3 bases from J; bases unmatched to any gene: 5. CDR1 is SQVTM and CDR2 is ANQGSEA in the germline V gene. CDR3 residues: CSVEGVGLAVYNEQFF. The CDR3 DNA reads as TGCAGCGTTGAAGGGGTGGGACTAGCGGTCTACAATGAGCAGTTCTTC.

V gene TRBV2 combines with J gene TRBJ2-1; 9 bases map to TRBD2. V dropped 5 bases and J dropped 8; count of bases not matched to a gene: 13. CDR1 is SNHLY, CDR2 FYNNEI, per germline. The CDR3 contains 16 residues. The CDR3, as DNA: TGTGCCAGCAGTCCCAATCGGGCGGGGGGGCGGTATGAGCAGTTCTTC. Translating gives CASSPNRAGGRYEQFF.

This sequence joins TRBV13 and TRBJ1-3, with D unresolved. The CDR3 covers 14 residues. The V end lost 4 bases, the J end lost 0 bases, and 7 bases lay between the germline ends. CDR1 and CDR2 (germline): PRHDT, FYEKMQ (reference sequence). Here the CDR3 reads CASSSTDSGNTIYF. As DNA, the CDR3 is TGTGCCAGCAGCTCCACAGACTCTGGAAACACCATATATTTT.

The CDR3 sequence is CASSLYLYGYTF. For the CDR3, the DNA is TGTGCCAGCAGCCTGTATCTCTATGGCTACACCTTC. The chain links TRBV16 to TRBJ1-2, with D unclear. The CDR3 totals 12 residues. In germline, CDR1 is KGHSY, CDR2 FQNENV. Trimming took 4 bases from V and 4 from J, leaving 7 bases between them.

J is TRBJ2-2 and V is TRBV7-2; 7 bases are shared with TRBD2. V lost 3 bases to trimming and J lost 7 bases; unmatched junction nucleotides: 17. The germline V gene encodes CDR1 SGHTA and CDR2 FQGNSA. This CDR3 has 18 amino acids. In DNA, the CDR3 is TGTGCCAGCAGCTTCTCAAGGCCCGGGAGGATGCGTGGCGGGGAGCTGTTTTTT. As protein: CASSFSRPGRMRGGELFF.

The rearrangement links TRBV7-9 to TRBJ2-2; 15 nucleotides match TRBD2. Trimming cost V 3 bases and J 3 bases; bases outside gene matches: 8. Germline-derived CDR1 and CDR2 are SEHNR and FQNEAQ (reference sequence). CDR3 length: 19 residues. DNA for the CDR3: TGTGCCAGCAGCTTCCGGACTAGCGGGGGGGCTTACGACACCGGGGAGCTGTTTTTT. Protein sequence: CASSFRTSGGAYDTGELFF.

This chain joins TRBV27 and TRBJ2-2, with 11 bases matching TRBD2. The V gene end was trimmed by 3 bases and the J gene end by 9 bases; junction bases not matched to a gene: 6. The germline CDR1 and CDR2 sequences are MNHEY and SMNVEV (reference sequence). This CDR3 is 15 amino acids long. The CDR3 coding sequence is TGTGCCAGCAGTTTGGTTAGCGGGAGGGTTAGGGAGCTGTTTTTT. This gives the protein CASSLVSGRVRELFF.

J is TRBJ2-1 and V is TRBV6-6; 9 nucleotides align to TRBD2. Germline CDR1 is MNHNY and CDR2 is SVGAGI (reference sequence). J was trimmed by 3 bases and V by 7 bases; bases with no gene match: 7. The CDR3 is made up of 15 amino acids. CDR3 amino acids: CASILAGEGYNEQFF. CDR3 DNA sequence: TGTGCCAGCATTTTAGCGGGAGAGGGCTACAATGAGCAGTTCTTC.

The J gene is TRBJ2-5, the V gene TRBV12-5, with a possible D match to TRBD2 (6 bases). The CDR3 has 13 residues. V dropped 1 base and J dropped 5 bases, with 8 bases sitting between them. Germline V gene sequence: CDR1 LGHNT, CDR2 FRNRAP. The chain's CDR3 is CASGLGRGETQYF. In DNA form, the CDR3 reads TGTGCTAGTGGTTTGGGGAGGGGTGAGACCCAGTACTTC.

J is TRBJ1-5 and V is TRBV5-1; a weak D match, TRBD1 (5 bases). Between the trimmed V and J ends, which lost 1 base and 0 bases, there was a span of 20 bases. The CDR3 sequence is 19 residues long. Germline CDR1 is SGHRS and CDR2 is YFSETQ. Written as DNA, the CDR3 is TGCGCCAGCAGCTTGTTAGCAGGGTCCGGAGGGCATAGCAATCAGCCCCAGCATTTT. Protein: CASSLLAGSGGHSNQPQHF.